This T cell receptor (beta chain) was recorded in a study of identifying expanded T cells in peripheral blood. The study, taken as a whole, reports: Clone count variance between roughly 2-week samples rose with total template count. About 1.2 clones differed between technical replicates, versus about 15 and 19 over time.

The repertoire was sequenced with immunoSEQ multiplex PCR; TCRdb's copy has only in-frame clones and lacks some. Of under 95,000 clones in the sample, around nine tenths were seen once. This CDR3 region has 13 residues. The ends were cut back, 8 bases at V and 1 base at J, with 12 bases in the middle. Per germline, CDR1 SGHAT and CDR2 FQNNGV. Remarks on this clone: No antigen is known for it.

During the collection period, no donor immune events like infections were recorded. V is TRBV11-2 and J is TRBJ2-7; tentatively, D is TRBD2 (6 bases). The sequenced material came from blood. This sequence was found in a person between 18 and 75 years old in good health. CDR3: CASATGSSYEQYF. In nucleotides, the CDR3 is TGTGCCAGCGCTACCGGGAGTTCCTACGAGCAGTACTTC.